This TCR beta chain was obtained from a study of blood T cell repertoires in COVID-19. The wider study: Collection of acute and convalescent COVID-19 samples took place in the United States, Italy and Spain. Nucleic acid was either cDNA or gDNA, and it came from T cells, B-cell-depleted T cells, or PBMCs.

This CDR3 spans 13 amino acids. Germline-derived CDR1 and CDR2 are SGHTA and FQGNSA. V lost 5 bases, J lost 3 bases, and 11 bases lay in between. In the original analysis: Reference gene primers were amplified, and this amplification served to estimate nucleated cell counts. The assay was immunoSEQ multiplex PCR, and TCRdb's table has in-frame clones only and misses some. For V, J and clone size, that table is used; D and trimming come from the DNA. The sample carries fewer than 300,000 clones, more than 70% recorded once. The receptor comes from a woman under 30 with acute or convalescent COVID-19. Sequencing was performed on peripheral blood. The chain uses TRBV7-2 and TRBJ2-7; the D gene is possibly TRBD1 (6 bases). This CDR3 is CASSRDIFYEQYF. CDR3 nucleotide sequence: TGTGCCAGCAGCCGGGACATTTTCTACGAGCAGTACTTC. Complete variable domain (other parts from reference TRBV7-2 and TRBJ2-7): GAGVSQSPSNKVTEKGKDVELRCDPISGHTALYWYRQSLGQGLEFLIYFQGNSAPDKSGLPSDRFSAERTGGSVSTLTIQRTQQEDSAVYLCASSRDIFYEQYFGPGTRLTVT.